The rows below give T cell receptor beta chains drawn from one sample of a study of identical twins. TCRdb itself ran the 5' RACE reads through MiXCR, one entry per CDR3 protein. This table has 550,000 to 700,000 distinct CDR3 sequences, roughly 9.5% appearing once. This same sample was also part of a study on yellow fever vaccine responses in identical twins.

The sample comprised PBMCs. Receptors were obtained from a woman aged 18-29 years in good health. CDR3s include the opening cysteine and the closing phenylalanine or tryptophan. Fields, in order: V gene, D gene, clone size, J gene, CDR3 DNA, CDR3 protein. The D gene is left open where the match is weak. Only part of the rows carry a size: once, few, many, or a class if the clone is expanded.

TRBV11-2	NA	many	TRBJ2-7	TGTGCCAGCAGCATACAGACCTACGAGCAGTACTTC	CASSIQTYEQYF
TRBV12-3/TRBV12-4	NA	NA	TRBJ2-7	TGTGCCAGCAGTTTGGGGTTAGCGAGCCACGAGCAGTACTTC	CASSLGLASHEQYF
TRBV4-2	NA	many	TRBJ2-1	TGTGCCAGCAGCTATACTAGTGGGAATGAGCAGTTCTTC	CASSYTSGNEQFF
TRBV29-1	TRBD1	few	TRBJ1-1	TGCAGCGTTCCTGGGACAGGGGGCGTCACTGAAGCTTTCTTT	CSVPGTGGVTEAFF
TRBV7-6	NA	NA	TRBJ2-6	TGTGCCAGCAGCCCATGGTTAGGGTCACCTCCCTCTGGGGCCAACGTCCTGACTTTC	CASSPWLGSPPSGANVLTF
TRBV3-1	TRBD1	few	TRBJ2-1	TGTGCCAGCAGTCCCGACAGGGATGTTTCCTACAATGAGCAGTTCTTC	CASSPDRDVSYNEQFF
TRBV11-2	NA	NA	TRBJ2-3	TGTGCCAGCAGCCCGAATCTAGCAGTTAGCACAGATACGCAGTATTTT	CASSPNLAVSTDTQYF
TRBV11-2	NA	NA	TRBJ2-7	TGTGCCAGCAGCTTAGATGAGGGCCCCTACGAGCAGTACTTC	CASSLDEGPYEQYF
TRBV12-3/TRBV12-4	NA	NA	TRBJ2-1	TGTGCCAGTATTCAGGGGAGGAATGAGCAGTTCTTC	CASIQGRNEQFF
TRBV12-3/TRBV12-4	NA	many	TRBJ2-7	TGTGCCAGCAGTCAGACACTACAGTCCTACGAGCAGTACTTC	CASSQTLQSYEQYF
TRBV24-1	TRBD2	NA	TRBJ2-5	TGTGCCACCAGTGATTTCTCCCTAGCGGGAGGCAACCAAGAGACCCAGTACTTC	CATSDFSLAGGNQETQYF
TRBV6-2/TRBV6-3	NA	few	TRBJ2-7	TGTGCCAGCAGTACAATAGACAGGCCACACTCCTACGAGCAGTACTTC	CASSTIDRPHSYEQYF
TRBV3-1	NA	few	TRBJ2-3	TGTGCCAGCAGCCAAGCTCTTACGGACCCCGCTAATCCCACAGATACGCAGTATTTT	CASSQALTDPANPTDTQYF
TRBV20-1	NA	NA	TRBJ1-1	TGCAGTGCTCGAGGGTTACCTGAAGCTTTCTTT	CSARGLPEAFF
TRBV11-2	NA	few	TRBJ2-3	TGTGCCAGCAGCCTCAGGGATCCAGATACGCAGTATTTT	CASSLRDPDTQYF
TRBV6-2/TRBV6-3	NA	NA	TRBJ2-7	TGTGCCAGCAGACACGACAGCAGCTACGAGCAGTACTTC	CASRHDSSYEQYF
TRBV28	NA	many	TRBJ2-5	TGTGCCAGCAGTTTATTTCCTTGGGGGCCTCACTACCAAGAGACCCAGTACTTC	CASSLFPWGPHYQETQYF
TRBV5-1	TRBD1	few	TRBJ2-3	TGCGCCAGCAGCCCCTCGGGGACAGGGGTGACAGATACGCAGTATTTT	CASSPSGTGVTDTQYF
TRBV5-1	NA	NA	TRBJ1-1	TGCGCCAGCAGCTTGGGTCAGGTTAGCACTGAAGCTTTCTTT	CASSLGQVSTEAFF
TRBV5-1	TRBD1	few	TRBJ1-6	TGCGCCAGCAGCAAGGACAGGGGCGGCAGCTCCTATAATTCACCCCTCCACTTT	CASSKDRGGSSYNSPLHF
TRBV7-2	NA	NA	TRBJ1-1	TGTGCCAGCAGCTTATCTGAAGCTTTCTTT	CASSLSEAFF
TRBV29-1	NA	few	TRBJ2-1	TGCAGCGTTGTCCCCAATGAGCAGTTCTTC	CSVVPNEQFF
TRBV12-3/TRBV12-4	TRBD2	many	TRBJ2-1	TGTGCCAGCAGTTATGACGGGGGGGGGTACAATGAGCAGTTCTTC	CASSYDGGGYNEQFF
TRBV20-1	TRBD2	NA	TRBJ2-1	TGCAGTGCCAAATACAACGGGGGGGCCTCCTACAATGAGCAGTTCTTC	CSAKYNGGASYNEQFF
TRBV19	NA	NA	TRBJ1-5	TGTGCCAGTAGTCGGGACCGTTGGAATCAGCCCCAGCATTTT	CASSRDRWNQPQHF
TRBV30	NA	few	TRBJ2-1	TGTGCCTGGAGTGTAGACCTGAGCTCCTACAATGAGCAGTTCTTC	CAWSVDLSSYNEQFF
TRBV11-2	TRBD1	NA	TRBJ1-2	TGTGCCAGCAGCAATTTCCGACAGGGAGTTGGCGGCTACACCTTC	CASSNFRQGVGGYTF
TRBV12-3/TRBV12-4	TRBD1	NA	TRBJ2-7	TGTGCCAGCACCATGACCGGGACAGGGGGTTCATACGAGCAGTACTTC	CASTMTGTGGSYEQYF
TRBV5-1	NA	many	TRBJ2-5	TGCGCCAGCAGCTCAAACACGAACCCCCAAGAGACCCAGTACTTC	CASSSNTNPQETQYF
TRBV12-3/TRBV12-4	NA	NA	TRBJ2-2	TGTGCCAGCAGTTTTCTTTTCTCGGGCGGGAACACCGGGGAGCTGTTTTTT	CASSFLFSGGNTGELFF
TRBV5-1	NA	NA	TRBJ2-7	TGCGCCAGCAGCCCCAGGCCAGCCTACGAGCAGTACTTC	CASSPRPAYEQYF
TRBV15	TRBD2	NA	TRBJ2-7	TGTGCCACCAGCAGCAGACCAGGACTAGCGGGAGGTCTCCGGGAGCAGTACTTC	CATSSRPGLAGGLREQYF
TRBV9	TRBD1	NA	TRBJ2-2	TGTGCCAGCAGCGTAGCGACAGGGTGGTCCGGGGAGCTGTTTTTT	CASSVATGWSGELFF
TRBV20-1	NA	few	TRBJ1-1	TGCAGTGCTAGTCGGTACACTGAAGCTTTCTTT	CSASRYTEAFF
TRBV4-3	NA	NA	TRBJ2-3	TGCGCCAGCAGCCAAGACCGGGACCCGAACGTTAGTTTT	CASSQDRDPNVSF
TRBV15	NA	many	TRBJ2-3	TGTGCCACCAGCAGATTAGCAGGACCAACAGATACGCAGTATTTT	CATSRLAGPTDTQYF
TRBV14	NA	few	TRBJ1-4	TGTGCCAGCAGCCAAGCTTACGAAAAACTGTTTTTT	CASSQAYEKLFF
TRBV4-3	NA	many	TRBJ2-1	TGCGCCAGCAGCCAGCTAAGGGGGGTCAACAATGAGCAGTTCTTC	CASSQLRGVNNEQFF
TRBV28	NA	few	TRBJ2-7	TGTGCCAGCAGTTACACGGAAACCGAGCAGTACTTC	CASSYTETEQYF
TRBV20-1	TRBD1	few	TRBJ2-7	TGCAGTGCTAGAGCTAGACAGGGGGTTTACGAGCAGTACTTC	CSARARQGVYEQYF
TRBV15	TRBD1	few	TRBJ1-1	TGTGCCACCAGCAGAGATCAGGGGACAGGGGCTGAAGCTTTCTTT	CATSRDQGTGAEAFF
TRBV6-5	TRBD1	NA	TRBJ2-5	TGTGCCAGCAGTTCCCGGACAGGGTTAGAGACCCAGTACTTC	CASSSRTGLETQYF
TRBV19	NA	NA	TRBJ2-6	TGTGCCAGTAGTAAGTCCAGAGGGGCCAACGTCCTGACTTTC	CASSKSRGANVLTF
TRBV5-1	NA	few	TRBJ2-1	TGCGCCAGCATGAAGTCGAGGGTCTCCTACAATGAGCAGTTCTTC	CASMKSRVSYNEQFF
TRBV6-1	NA	few	TRBJ2-2	TGTGCCAGCAGCTCCCGCGGGCTAGCAGACTCCACCGGGGAGCTGTTTTTT	CASSSRGLADSTGELFF
TRBV10-1	NA	NA	TRBJ2-7	TGCGCCAGCAGTGCATGGAGGGGCAACAACGAGCAGTACTTC	CASSAWRGNNEQYF
TRBV24-1	TRBD1	many	TRBJ2-3	TGTGCCACCAGTGGGACAGGGGGGCTAGATACGCAGTATTTT	CATSGTGGLDTQYF
TRBV11-2	TRBD2	many	TRBJ2-7	TGTGCCAGCAGCTTGAAGTCTTCCTCGGGACTAGCGGGAGCCTACGAGCAGTACTTC	CASSLKSSSGLAGAYEQYF
TRBV20-1	TRBD2	many	TRBJ2-7	TGCAGTGCTAGAATCTCCCAGCGGGAGAACTACGAGCAGTACTTC	CSARISQRENYEQYF
TRBV7-8	NA	NA	TRBJ2-5	TGTGCCAGCAGCTTAAGTGGGAGTAGTGAGACCCAGTACTTC	CASSLSGSSETQYF
TRBV4-2	NA	NA	TRBJ2-5	TGTGCCAGCAGCCAAACAGCACGCGGCGGGCAAGAGACCCAGTACTTC	CASSQTARGGQETQYF
TRBV7-2	TRBD1	few	TRBJ2-5	TGTGCCAGCAGCTCCCAACCGCGGACAGGGTCTAAGACCCAGTACTTC	CASSSQPRTGSKTQYF
TRBV20-1	TRBD1	NA	TRBJ2-7	TGCAGCCCCGACAGGGCCCAGGACTACGAGCAGTACTTC	CSPDRAQDYEQYF